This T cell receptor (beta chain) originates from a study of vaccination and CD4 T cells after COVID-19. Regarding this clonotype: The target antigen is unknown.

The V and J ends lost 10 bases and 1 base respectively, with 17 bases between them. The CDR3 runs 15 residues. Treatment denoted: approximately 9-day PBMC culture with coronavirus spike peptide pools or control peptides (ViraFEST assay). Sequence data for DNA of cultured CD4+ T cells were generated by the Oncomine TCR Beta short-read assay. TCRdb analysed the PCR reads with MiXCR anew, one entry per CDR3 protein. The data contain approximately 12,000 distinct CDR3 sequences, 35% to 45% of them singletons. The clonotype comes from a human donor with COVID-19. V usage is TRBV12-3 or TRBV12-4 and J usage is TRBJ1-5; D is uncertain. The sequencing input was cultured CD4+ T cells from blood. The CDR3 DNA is TGTGCCACCTCATGGAGGCAGGACAGCAATCAGCCCCAGCATTTT. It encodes CATSWRQDSNQPQHF.